This T cell receptor (beta chain) was retrieved from a study of neurological immune-mediated disorders. This clonotype was observed many times. What it recognizes is unknown. General study points: The highest TCR clonal expansion occurred in HTLV-1-associated myelopathy; multiple sclerosis fell below healthy controls.

The CDR3 runs to 16 residues. Germline lookup yields CDR1 LNHNV and CDR2 YYDKDF (reference sequence). Losses at the gene ends were 0 bases for V and 7 bases for J; bases not matched to a gene: 7. TCRdb processed the 5' RACE reads anew with MiXCR; each CDR3 protein has one entry. The sample consists of tens of thousands of distinct CDR3 sequences, less than 5.5% of them appearing once. The rearrangement joins TRBV15 to TRBJ2-1; the match to TRBD1 covers 9 bases. Material: PBMCs. The receptor's source is a man under 40 with multiple sclerosis. The CDR3 is CATSRDGGQGFNEQFF. CDR3 in DNA: TGTGCCACCAGCAGAGATGGGGGACAGGGTTTTAATGAGCAGTTCTTC.